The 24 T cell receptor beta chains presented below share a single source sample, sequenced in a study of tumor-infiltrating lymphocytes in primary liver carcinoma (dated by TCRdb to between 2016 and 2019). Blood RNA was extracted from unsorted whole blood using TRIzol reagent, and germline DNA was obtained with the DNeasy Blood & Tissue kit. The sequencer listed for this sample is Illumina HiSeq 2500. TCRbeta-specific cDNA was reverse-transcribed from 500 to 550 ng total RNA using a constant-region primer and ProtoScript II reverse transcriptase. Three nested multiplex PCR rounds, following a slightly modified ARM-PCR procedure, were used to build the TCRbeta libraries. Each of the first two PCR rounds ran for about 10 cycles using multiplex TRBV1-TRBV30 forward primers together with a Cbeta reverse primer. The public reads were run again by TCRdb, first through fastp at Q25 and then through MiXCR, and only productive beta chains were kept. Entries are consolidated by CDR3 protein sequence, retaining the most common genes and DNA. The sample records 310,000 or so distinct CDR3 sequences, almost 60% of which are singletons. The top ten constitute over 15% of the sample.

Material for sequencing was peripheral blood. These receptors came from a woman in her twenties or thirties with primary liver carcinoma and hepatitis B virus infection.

The CDR3: CASSQGGSYNEQFF. The DNA of the CDR3 is TGTGCCAGCAGCCAAGGAGGCTCCTACAATGAGCAGTTCTTC. V and J are TRBV5-6 and TRBJ2-1, with a weak D call TRBD2 (5 bases). The CDR3 covers 14 residues. Germline V lookup: CDR1 SGHDT, CDR2 YYEEEE. V dropped 4 bases and J dropped 0 bases, with 8 bases sitting between them. The variable domain in full, with the rest retrieved from reference TRBV5-6 and TRBJ2-1, is DAGVTQSPTHLIKTRGQQVTLRCSPKSGHDTVSWYQQALGQGPQFIFQYYEEEERQRGNFPDRFSGHQFPNYSSELNVNALLLGDSALYLCASSQGGSYNEQFFGPGTRLTVL.

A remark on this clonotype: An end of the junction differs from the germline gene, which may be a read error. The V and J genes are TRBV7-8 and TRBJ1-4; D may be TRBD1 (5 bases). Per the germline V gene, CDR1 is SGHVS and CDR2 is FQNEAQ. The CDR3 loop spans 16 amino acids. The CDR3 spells CASSLANRGLNEQLFF. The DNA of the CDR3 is TGTGCCAGCAGCTTAGCGAACCGGGGACTTAATGAACAACTGTTTTTT.

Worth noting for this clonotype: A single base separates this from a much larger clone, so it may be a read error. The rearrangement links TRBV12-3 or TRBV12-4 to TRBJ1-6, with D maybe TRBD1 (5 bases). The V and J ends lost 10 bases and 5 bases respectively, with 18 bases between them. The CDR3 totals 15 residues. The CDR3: CATTKSTVNNSPLHF. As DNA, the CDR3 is TGTGCCACTACGAAATCGACAGTGAATAATTCACCCCTCCACTTT.

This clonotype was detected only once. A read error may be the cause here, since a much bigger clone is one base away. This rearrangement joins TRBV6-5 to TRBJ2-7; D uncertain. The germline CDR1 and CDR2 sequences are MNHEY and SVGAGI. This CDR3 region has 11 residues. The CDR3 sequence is CACSSLWEQYF. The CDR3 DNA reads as TGTGCCTGCAGTTCGCTGTGGGAGCAGTACTTC.

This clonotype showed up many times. Here the CDR3 DNA reads TGTGCCAGCAGAAAGGACCTCTGGGGGGCAGATACGCAGTATTTT. Translated: CASRKDLWGADTQYF. V gene TRBV6-5 combines with J gene TRBJ2-3; the D gene is possibly TRBD2 (6 bases). This CDR3 has 15 residues. Deletions cut 6 bases from V and 4 bases from J, with 17 bases between. CDR1 and CDR2 from the germline V gene are MNHEY and SVGAGI.

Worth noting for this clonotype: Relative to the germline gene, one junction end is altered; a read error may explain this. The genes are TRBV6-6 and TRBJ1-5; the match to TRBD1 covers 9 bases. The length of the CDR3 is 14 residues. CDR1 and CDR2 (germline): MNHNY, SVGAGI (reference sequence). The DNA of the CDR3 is TGTACCAGCCTTAAAGGGACAGGGAATCAGCCCCAGCATTTT. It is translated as CTSLKGTGNQPQHF.

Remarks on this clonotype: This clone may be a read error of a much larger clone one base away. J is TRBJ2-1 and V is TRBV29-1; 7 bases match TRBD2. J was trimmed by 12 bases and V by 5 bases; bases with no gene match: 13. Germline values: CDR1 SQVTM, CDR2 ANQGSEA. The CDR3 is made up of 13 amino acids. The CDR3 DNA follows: TGCAGCGTTAGCGGGACCCCCGAGGATGTGCAGTTCTTC. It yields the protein CSVSGTPEDVQFF.

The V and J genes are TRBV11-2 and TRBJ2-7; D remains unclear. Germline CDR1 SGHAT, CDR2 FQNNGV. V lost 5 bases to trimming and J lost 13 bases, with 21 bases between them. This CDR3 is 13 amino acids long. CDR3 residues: CASSLTGLYVHYF. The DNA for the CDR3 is TGTGCCAGCAGCCTCACCGGGCTCTACGTGCACTACTTC. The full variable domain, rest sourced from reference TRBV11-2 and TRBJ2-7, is EAGVAQSPRYKIIEKRQSVAFWCNPISGHATLYWYQQILGQGPKLLIQFQNNGVVDDSQLPKDRFSAERLKGVDSTLKIQPAKLEDSAVYLCASSLTGLYVHYFGPGTRLTVT.

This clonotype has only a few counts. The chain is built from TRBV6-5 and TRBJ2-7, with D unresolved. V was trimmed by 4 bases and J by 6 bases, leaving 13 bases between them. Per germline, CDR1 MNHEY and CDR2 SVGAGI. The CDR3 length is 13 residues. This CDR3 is CASSLERYGEQYF. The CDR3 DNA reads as TGTGCCAGCAGTTTGGAGAGGTATGGCGAGCAGTACTTC.

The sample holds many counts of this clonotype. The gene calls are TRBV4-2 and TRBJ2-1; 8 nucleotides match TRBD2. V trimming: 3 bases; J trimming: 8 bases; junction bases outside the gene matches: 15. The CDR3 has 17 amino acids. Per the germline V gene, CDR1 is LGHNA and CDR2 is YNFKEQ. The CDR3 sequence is CASSHHIGEREWDEQFF. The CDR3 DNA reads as TGTGCCAGCAGCCATCATATTGGGGAGCGGGAGTGGGATGAGCAGTTCTTC.

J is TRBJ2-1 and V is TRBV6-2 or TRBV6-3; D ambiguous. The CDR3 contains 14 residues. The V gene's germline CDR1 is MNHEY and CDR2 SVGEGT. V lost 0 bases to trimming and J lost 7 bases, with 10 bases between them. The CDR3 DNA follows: TGTGCCAGCAGTTACTCGAATCTACGAAATGAGCAGTTCTTC. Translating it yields CASSYSNLRNEQFF.

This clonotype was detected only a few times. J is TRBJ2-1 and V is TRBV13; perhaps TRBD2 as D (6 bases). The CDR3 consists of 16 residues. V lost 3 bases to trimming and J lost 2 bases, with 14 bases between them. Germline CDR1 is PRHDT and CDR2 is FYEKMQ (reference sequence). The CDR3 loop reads CASSFPGGIAYNEQFF. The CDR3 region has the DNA TGTGCCAGCAGCTTCCCCGGAGGGATCGCCTACAATGAGCAGTTCTTC.

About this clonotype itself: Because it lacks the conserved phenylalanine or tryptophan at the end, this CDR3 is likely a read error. The CDR3 loop reads CVSSLEGGRSYNEQFL. CDR3 nucleotides: TGTGTCAGCAGCTTAGAGGGCGGGAGATCCTACAATGAGCAGTTCCTC. This chain links TRBV11-3 with TRBJ2-1; 7 bases align to TRBD2. CDR1 and CDR2 (germline): SGHNT, YENEEA. The CDR3 consists of 16 residues.

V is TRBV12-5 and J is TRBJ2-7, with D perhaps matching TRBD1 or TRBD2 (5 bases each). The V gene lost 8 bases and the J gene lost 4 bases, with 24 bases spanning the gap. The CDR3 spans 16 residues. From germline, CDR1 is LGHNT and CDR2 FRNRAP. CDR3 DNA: TGTGCTAGTCACTCGGAAAAGGGACGGCTATTATACGAGCAGTACTTC. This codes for CASHSEKGRLLYEQYF.

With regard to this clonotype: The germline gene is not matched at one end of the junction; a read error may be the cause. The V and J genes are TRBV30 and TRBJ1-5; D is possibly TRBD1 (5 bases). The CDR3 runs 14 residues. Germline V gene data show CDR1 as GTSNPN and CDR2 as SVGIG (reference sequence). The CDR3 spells CAWCVRGRYQPQHF. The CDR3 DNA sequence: TGTGCCTGGTGTGTACGGGGGAGGTATCAGCCCCAGCATTTT.

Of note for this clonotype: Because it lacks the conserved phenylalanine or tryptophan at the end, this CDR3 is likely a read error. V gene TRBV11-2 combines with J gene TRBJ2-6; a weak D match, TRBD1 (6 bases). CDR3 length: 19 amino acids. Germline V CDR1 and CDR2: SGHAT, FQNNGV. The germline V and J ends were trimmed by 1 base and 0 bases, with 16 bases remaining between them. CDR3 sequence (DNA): TGTGCCAGCAGCTTAGGATCCCAGGGGACCCTCTCTGGGGCCAACGTCCTGACTTAC. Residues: CASSLGSQGTLSGANVLTY.

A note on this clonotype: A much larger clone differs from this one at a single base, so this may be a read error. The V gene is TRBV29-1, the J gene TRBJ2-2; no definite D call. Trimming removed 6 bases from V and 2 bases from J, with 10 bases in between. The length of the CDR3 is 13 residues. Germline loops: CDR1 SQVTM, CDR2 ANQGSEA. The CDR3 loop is CSVFSINTGELFF. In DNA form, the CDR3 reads TGCAGCGTGTTCTCCATCAACACCGGGGAGCTGTTTTTT.

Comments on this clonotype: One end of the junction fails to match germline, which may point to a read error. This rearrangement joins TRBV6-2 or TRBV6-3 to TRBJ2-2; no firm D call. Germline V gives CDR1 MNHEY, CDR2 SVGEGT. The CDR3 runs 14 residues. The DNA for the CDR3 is TGTGTCAGCAGTAAGAACTTGGGGACCGGGGAGCTGTTTTTT. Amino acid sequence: CVSSKNLGTGELFF.

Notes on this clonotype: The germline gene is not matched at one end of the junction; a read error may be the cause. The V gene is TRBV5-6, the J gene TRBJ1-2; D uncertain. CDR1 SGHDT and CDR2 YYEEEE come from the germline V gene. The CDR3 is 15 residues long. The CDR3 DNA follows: TGTGCCAGCAGCTTGGGTAGAAAGCCTAACCATGGCTACACCTTC. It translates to CASSLGRKPNHGYTF.

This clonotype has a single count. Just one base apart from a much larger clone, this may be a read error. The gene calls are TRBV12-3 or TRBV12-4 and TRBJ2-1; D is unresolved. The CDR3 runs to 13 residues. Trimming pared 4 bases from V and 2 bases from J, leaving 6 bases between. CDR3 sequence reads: CASSYLTYNEQFF. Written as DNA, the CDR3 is TGTGCCAGCAGTTACCTGACCTACAATGAGCAGTTCTTC.

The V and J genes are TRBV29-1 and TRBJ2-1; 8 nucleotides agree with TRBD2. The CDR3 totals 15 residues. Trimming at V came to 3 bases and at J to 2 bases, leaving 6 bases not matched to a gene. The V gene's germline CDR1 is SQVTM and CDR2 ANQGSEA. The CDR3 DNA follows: TGCAGCGTTGACGGGGGGGGCAGGACCTACAATGAGCAGTTCTTC. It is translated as CSVDGGGRTYNEQFF.

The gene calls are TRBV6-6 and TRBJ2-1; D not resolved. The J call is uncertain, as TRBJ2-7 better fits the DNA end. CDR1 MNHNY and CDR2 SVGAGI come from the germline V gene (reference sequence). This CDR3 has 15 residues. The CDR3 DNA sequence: TGTGCCAGCATCTCGACCGGCGGATTGAACAATGAGCAGTACTTC. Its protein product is CASISTGGLNNEQYF.

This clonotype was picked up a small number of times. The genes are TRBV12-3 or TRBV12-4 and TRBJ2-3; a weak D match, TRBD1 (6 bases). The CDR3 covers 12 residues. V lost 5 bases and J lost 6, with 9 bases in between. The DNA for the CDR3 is TGTGCCAGCAGTAGTAGGGGGGATACGCAGTATTTT. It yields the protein CASSSRGDTQYF.

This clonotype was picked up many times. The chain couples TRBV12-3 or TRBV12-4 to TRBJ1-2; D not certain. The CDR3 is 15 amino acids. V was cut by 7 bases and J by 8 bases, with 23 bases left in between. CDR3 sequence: CASTKNGRSRYGYTF. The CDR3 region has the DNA TGTGCCAGCACCAAAAACGGCAGGTCTCGGTACGGCTACACCTTC.